This T cell receptor beta chain was recorded in a study of control samples from healthy donors and cancer patients. There are 15 residues in the CDR3. Germline V gene sequence: CDR1 LNHDA, CDR2 SQIVND (reference sequence). The V gene end was trimmed by 4 bases and the J gene end by 6 bases; junction bases not matched to a gene: 8. This clone was observed a single time. Sequenced by immunoSEQ multiplex PCR; TCRdb stores in-frame clones only, minus some. The sample lists about 180,000 clones; around 90% were seen once. The gene calls are TRBV19 and TRBJ2-1; 8 nucleotides line up with TRBD1. Sequencing was done on a sample of blood. The receptor comes from a woman between 45 and 65 years old in good health. CDR3 region: CASSSTGGNRNEQFF. The CDR3 nucleotides are TGTGCCAGTAGTAGTACAGGGGGGAATCGCAATGAGCAGTTCTTC. Drawing the rest from reference TRBV19 and TRBJ2-1, the complete variable domain is DGGITQSPKYLFRKEGQNVTLSCEQNLNHDAMYWYRQDPGQGLRLIYYSQIVNDFQKGDIAEGYSVSREKKESFPLTVTSAQKNPTAFYLCASSSTGGNRNEQFFGPGTRLTVL.